The source of this T cell receptor beta chain is a study of blood T cell repertoires in COVID-19. This clone appeared a few times. Clones were read by immunoSEQ multiplex PCR, and TCRdb kept only the in-frame ones, dropping some. The sample records 65,000 to 100,000 clones, approximately 84% being singletons. V lost 4 bases and J 0 bases, leaving 11 bases between the germline ends. This CDR3 has 15 residues. Germline CDR1 reads SGHKS; CDR2 reads YYEKEE (reference sequence). The clonotype was recovered from a human donor in a cohort sampled during active COVID-19. The sequencing sample was made of peripheral blood. V and J are TRBV5-5 and TRBJ1-3, with D possibly TRBD1 on 5 matching bases. CDR3 sequence (DNA): TGTGCCAGCAGCCCTACAGGTGTCTCTGGAAACACCATATATTTT. This codes for CASSPTGVSGNTIYF.